Below are 2 T cell receptor beta chains sequenced from a single sample in a study of T cells in Graves' hyperthyroidism and ophthalmopathy. Regions amplified from RNA transcripts were the TCR beta CDR3 regions. Initially, a first-round RT-PCR of the TCR CDR3 employed the HTBI primer set. From the multiplex PCR reads, TCRdb called clonotypes with MiXCR, one entry per CDR3 protein. The sample contains 300,000 to 400,000 distinct CDR3 sequences, 20% to 25% of which appear only once. Source material: blood. All receptors come from a woman in her 50s with Graves' hyperthyroidism.

This clonotype came up many times. The chain combines TRBV30 with TRBJ2-7; 7 positions match TRBD1. The CDR3 extends over 16 amino acids. Germline assignment: CDR1 GTSNPN and CDR2 SVGIG (reference sequence). V was pared by 0 bases and J by 3 bases, with 11 bases of the junction left unmatched. The CDR3: CAWSVGRQGPFYEQYF. The CDR3 bases are TGTGCCTGGAGTGTTGGGCGACAGGGCCCCTTCTACGAGCAGTACTTC.

The chain has TRBV7-8 and TRBJ2-3, with TRBD1 matching over 10 bases. The V gene's germline CDR1 is SGHVS and CDR2 FQNEAQ. The trim removed 5 bases at V and 0 bases at J, leaving 8 bases unmatched. This CDR3 contains 17 residues. The CDR3 reads CASSRPDRGDSTDTQYF. In DNA, the CDR3 is TGTGCCAGCAGCCGACCGGACAGGGGGGATAGCACAGATACGCAGTATTTT.